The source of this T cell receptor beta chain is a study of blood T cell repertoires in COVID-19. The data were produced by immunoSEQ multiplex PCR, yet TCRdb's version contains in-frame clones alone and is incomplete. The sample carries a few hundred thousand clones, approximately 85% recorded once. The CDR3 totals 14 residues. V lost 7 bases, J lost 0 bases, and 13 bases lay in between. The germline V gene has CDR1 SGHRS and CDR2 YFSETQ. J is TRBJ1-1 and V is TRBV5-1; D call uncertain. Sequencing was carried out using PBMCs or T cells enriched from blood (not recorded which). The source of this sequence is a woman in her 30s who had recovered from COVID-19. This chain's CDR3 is CASGPDLMNTEAFF. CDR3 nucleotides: TGCGCCAGCGGGCCGGATTTAATGAACACTGAAGCTTTCTTT.